This TCR beta chain was recorded in a study of blood T cell repertoires in COVID-19. Study summary: Whether acute or convalescent, the COVID-19 samples came from the United States, Italy and Spain. The cDNA or gDNA used as material had been derived from T cells, B-cell-depleted T cells, or PBMCs.

This clone occurred a few times. As processed by the authors: Scientists estimated how many nucleated cells there were by amplifying reference gene primers. Measured with immunoSEQ multiplex PCR; TCRdb has only the in-frame clones, and not every one. V, J and clone size derive from that table, while D and trimming were established from the DNA sequence. The table lists about 79,000 clones, roughly 90% of them singletons, with around 14% in the top ten. V lost 0 bases, J lost 4 bases, and 13 bases lay in between. The CDR3 covers 15 residues. Germline V gene sequence: CDR1 SGDLS, CDR2 YYNGEE. The sample was peripheral blood. The chain employs TRBV9 and TRBJ1-1; D possibly corresponds to TRBD1 (5 bases). This TCR was recovered from a man aged 65 to 79 with active or convalescent COVID-19. The CDR3 reads CASSVAAGSSTEAFF. CDR3 nucleotides: TGTGCCAGCAGCGTAGCAGCAGGGTCGAGCACTGAAGCTTTCTTT.